This TCR beta chain is drawn from a study of blood T cell repertoires in COVID-19. At the level of the study: Researchers got acute and convalescent COVID-19 samples from the United States, Italy and Spain. PBMCs, B-cell-depleted T cells, or T cells were the source of the cDNA or gDNA that made up the material.

Seattle's enrolled individuals joined amid active infection and were then monitored longitudinally. Germline CDR1 and CDR2: SGHNT and YYREEE (reference sequence). The CDR3 length is 16 residues. V lost 1 base and J lost 5; bases outside the gene matches: 7. Under the authors' procedure: Nucleated cell number was recorded as an estimate derived from reference gene primer amplification. TCRdb keeps only in-frame clones here, not all; method: immunoSEQ multiplex PCR. Clonal size and the V and J genes are those of that table, whereas D and trimming came from the DNA. In the table there are about 120,000 clones, more than 75% of which are singletons.

This chain links TRBV5-4 with TRBJ2-3; 10 positions agree with TRBD2. This TCR derives from an older woman with COVID-19, enrolled during active disease. The sample was peripheral blood. CDR3 in DNA: TGTGCCAGCAGCTTGCCTAGCGGGGGCGTGGTAGATACGCAGTATTTT. Translating gives CASSLPSGGVVDTQYF. The full variable domain, with the rest looked up from reference TRBV5-4 and TRBJ2-3, is ETGVTQSPTHLIKTRGQQVTLRCSSQSGHNTVSWYQQALGQGPQFIFQYYREEENGRGNFPPRFSGLQFPNYSSELNVNALELDDSALYLCASSLPSGGVVDTQYFGPGTRLTVL.